The clone carrying this TCR beta chain was found a few times. Its antigen is not identified. This entry belongs to a study of beta chain features in type 1 diabetes. Study conclusions and caveats: In these data, an HLA type influence on TCRB rearrangement remained unresolved. Moderate yet significant TCRB CDR3 shortening was seen in Type 1 diabetes patients in all four CD4+ subsets.

Trimming removed 4 bases at V and 4 bases at J, with 8 bases between. This CDR3 has 13 residues. The germline V gene encodes CDR1 MDHEN and CDR2 SYDVKM. Every bit of the isolated RNA underwent reverse transcription, so sequencing read expressed TCRB transcripts. The table came from immunoSEQ multiplex PCR; TCRdb's copy has only in-frame clones and leaves some out. The data show 150,000 to 190,000 clones, with about 8.5% seen just once and almost 0.65% held by the top ten. The TCR was taken from a man younger than 30 in good health. The sample was central memory CD4+ T cells from blood. V usage is TRBV28 and J usage is TRBJ2-1; D unclear. The chain's CDR3 is CASSSPLYNEQFF. The DNA for the CDR3 is TGTGCCAGCAGTTCTCCCCTATACAATGAGCAGTTCTTC.